This note documents a single T cell receptor (beta chain) sequence. This clonotype was seen more than once but under ten times. Its target antigen remains unknown. Base-call qualities are not available, and no considerably larger clone is one nucleotide away. These data are taken from a study of early T cells in non-severe SARS-CoV-2 infection (dated by TCRdb to the early 2020s). For the study in its entirety: Because TCR sequencing was done on bulk RNA from unsorted whole blood, the alpha and beta chains could not be paired.

V is pared back by 0 bases and J by 5 bases, with 13 bases lying between the germline termini. Counted from cysteine to phenylalanine, this CDR3 has 14 amino acids. Kept here is only the CDR3 DNA, which spans 42 bases and is read in frame from base 1. Reading the germline V gene (reference sequence) gives CDR1 GTSNPN and CDR2 SVGIG. The library was made by 5' RACE. Instrument used: NextSeq 500. In the TCR library protocol, unique molecular identifiers were attached to individual cDNA molecules to correct for PCR bias and sequencing error. TCR alpha and beta chains were both sequenced, and the abundances of alpha and beta sequences in each sample were closely correlated with each other. As for how the authors treated the data: Decombinator V4 was used to annotate the V gene, J gene and CDR3 of the TCR sequences. TCRs were defined as expanded if a significant change between any two time points was detected under a Poisson model with p below 0.0001. Abundances of TCRs were expressed as counts per million after normalisation to the total number of TCRs sequenced in each sample. MAIT TCRs were defined by TRAV1-2 paired with TRAJ12, TRAJ20 or TRAJ33, and iNKT TCRs by TRAV10 paired with TRAJ18. VDJdb, accessed 1 November 2021, was searched for CMV, EBV and SARS-CoV-2 annotated TCRs, with TCRs annotated for multiple antigens excluded. TCRdb trimmed public reads at Q25 via fastp, called clones via MiXCR and kept in-frame beta chains. Entries that share a CDR3 protein sequence are merged under the most common genes and DNA. TCRdb's processing, not the study's, gives the V and J calls here. This sample gives roughly 86,000 distinct CDR3 sequences in total; approximately 6% of them show up just once. The top ten hold just under 8% of the sample.

The paper as a whole reports these results and caveats: VDJdb matching was skewed toward anti-spike CD8 responses and likely underestimated virus-specific expansions, missing private and CD4 specificities.

A case-control design nested within a healthcare worker cohort in London, UK, was used, with weekly nasopharyngeal swab PCR tests and blood sampling performed. Healthcare workers were recruited between 23 and 31 March 2020, during the week of the UK lockdown, and were followed weekly for up to roughly 16 weeks. The chain joins TRBV30 to TRBJ1-1, with no confidently assigned D gene. Sequenced: whole blood. The clonotype comes from an adult who was a healthcare worker with PCR-confirmed SARS-CoV-2 infection or an uninfected control (not recorded which). For the CDR3, the sequence is CAWSVGLYGTEAFF. The DNA reads as follows: TGTGCCTGGAGTGTTGGTCTCTATGGGACTGAAGCTTTCTTT.